The clone carrying this T cell receptor (beta chain) was picked up a small number of times. Its target is unknown. These data belong to a study of T-cell memory formation after mild COVID-19. Across the study: Clusters were largely donor specific. Broader study findings: Pre-infection memory harbored some responding clones, suggesting cross-reactive memory joined. There was a balanced CD4/CD8 profile in clones contracting day 15 to 85, and later expanders leaned CD4+. CD8+ contracting clones occupied EMRA, while CD4+ ones occupied mainly CM and EM.

Germline assignment: CDR1 MNHEY and CDR2 SMNVEV (reference sequence). This CDR3 is 14 amino acids long. The V and J ends lost 5 bases and 0 bases respectively, with 10 bases between them. TCRdb fed the 5' RACE reads into MiXCR, producing one record per CDR3 protein. Altogether approximately 210,000 distinct CDR3 sequences are present, about 10% being singletons, with the ten largest covering 3%. Material: PBMCs or a T cell subset sorted from them (not recorded which). This chain links TRBV27 with TRBJ1-1; unclear D gene. The TCR sequence derives from a man between 18 and 29 years old who had mild COVID-19 (a few samples of this study predate the infection). Cell type and time point are not known. The CDR3 here is CASSPVLLNTEAFF. The CDR3, as DNA: TGTGCCAGCAGTCCAGTCCTCCTGAACACTGAAGCTTTCTTT.